The source of this T cell receptor (beta chain) is a study of CD8 T cells in ankylosing spondylitis. Study conclusions and caveats: Reactive arthritis synovial fluid and blood previously showed some of these motif variants.

The TCR beta libraries were generated through quantitative 5'-RACE incorporating molecular barcodes. TCRdb re-derived calls from the 5' RACE reads in MiXCR, one entry per CDR3 protein. The data contain 200,000 to 300,000 distinct CDR3 sequences, roughly a quarter of them singletons. Of note for this clonotype: Its antigen is as yet unknown.

CDR1 and CDR2 (germline): ENHRY, SYGVKD. With 6 bases clipped from V and 5 bases from J, the junction kept 7 bases outside the gene matches. This CDR3 region has 15 residues. The clonotype originates from a male donor with ankylosing spondylitis or in good health (not recorded which). Source material: blood, either unsorted or a sorted T cell fraction (not recorded which). V gene TRBV10-3 combines with J gene TRBJ1-6; 7 nucleotides match TRBD1. The CDR3 protein is CAISSEGQNNSPLHF. Written as DNA, the CDR3 is TGTGCCATCAGCTCTGAGGGACAGAATAATTCACCCCTCCACTTT.